This T cell receptor (beta chain) is drawn from a study of T cells in Graves' hyperthyroidism and ophthalmopathy. The overall study: Upon initial diagnosis and before any treatment, peripheral blood was collected.

Trimming stripped 2 bases from V and 5 bases from J, with 28 bases between. This CDR3 region has 19 residues. CDR1 MNHNS and CDR2 SASEGT come from the germline V gene. The CDR3 regions of TCR beta were amplified from RNA transcripts. Carried out on the TCR CDR3, a first-round RT-PCR used the HTBI primer set. TCRdb itself ran the multiplex PCR reads through MiXCR, one entry per CDR3 protein. The sample includes a few hundred thousand distinct CDR3 sequences, more than 14% of them seen just once. There are a few counts of this clonotype. Material for sequencing was blood. This TCR was recovered from a woman in her twenties or thirties with Graves' ophthalmopathy. This chain connects TRBV6-1 to TRBJ2-7; D may be TRBD1 or TRBD2 (5 bases each). CDR3 sequence: CASSEWGWGRRTLIHEQYF. DNA for the CDR3: TGTGCCAGCAGTGAATGGGGTTGGGGGAGAAGGACCCTTATCCACGAGCAGTACTTC.